This paragraph reports one TCR beta chain. Its matching antigen is unknown. The CDR3 runs to 14 residues. Trimming removed 5 bases from V and 2 bases from J, with 13 bases in between. Germline V gene lookup returns CDR1 SEHNR and CDR2 FQNEAQ (reference sequence). This sample was included in a study of CD8 T cells in Susac syndrome. Findings and limits, study-wide: The study admitted that it had a relatively small number of individuals in its TCR sequencing and HLA analysis.

0.5 to 1 ug RNA was reverse transcribed with random hexamers. By means of immunoSEQ multiplex PCR, TCR beta CDR3 spanning 54 Vbeta and 13 Jbeta underwent amplification. MiXCR, applied by TCRdb to the immunoSEQ multiplex PCR reads, yields one record per CDR3 protein. The sample records over 95,000 distinct CDR3 sequences, around 93% being singletons. From blood CD8+ and CD4+ T cells, TCR beta sequences were generated. FACS was used to enrich TEMRA cells, whereas the CD8+ and CD4+ T cells were obtained by negative isolation. The receptor was isolated from a human donor in good health. The chain joins TRBV7-9 to TRBJ2-7; TRBD1 is a possible D gene (6 bases). Material: CD8+ T cells from PBMCs. The CDR3 DNA sequence: TGTGCCAGCAGCCCGCTGGACAGCCCCTACGAGCAGTACTTC. It encodes CASSPLDSPYEQYF.